Below are 7 T cell receptor beta chains sequenced from a single sample in a study of shared clonotypes between healthy human individuals. The data were produced by immunoSEQ multiplex PCR, yet TCRdb's version contains in-frame clones alone and is incomplete. The data contain around 600,000 clones, less than 98% of them singletons. Material: naive CD4+ T cells sorted from blood. This sample's subset: CD45RA+ positively selected. The receptor set was obtained from a woman aged 30 to 39 in good health.

The CDR3 spells CASSLALQHSGANVLTF. In DNA form, the CDR3 reads TGTGCCAGCAGCTTAGCGCTGCAGCACTCTGGGGCCAACGTCCTGACTTTC. V usage is TRBV7-2 and J usage is TRBJ2-6; D gene unclear. CDR1 is SGHTA and CDR2 is FQGNSA in the germline V gene. This CDR3 is built from 17 residues. V lost 0 bases and J lost 0, with 9 bases in between.

The chain is built from TRBV18 and TRBJ1-1; D ambiguous. The germline V gene encodes CDR1 KGHSH and CDR2 LQKENI. V lost 1 base and J 4 bases, leaving 16 bases between the germline ends. This CDR3 comprises 16 residues. The CDR3 spells CASSPQGLREATEAFF. The CDR3, as DNA: TGTGCCAGCTCACCACAGGGTCTGAGGGAAGCCACTGAAGCTTTCTTT.

The table lists this clone with a count of one. The chain carries TRBV7-2 and TRBJ2-7; D remains unclear. V shed 0 bases and J shed 0 bases, with 21 bases lying between them. This CDR3 has 19 residues. CDR1 SGHTA and CDR2 FQGNSA come from the germline V gene. The CDR3 nucleotides read TGTGCCAGCAGCTTAGCGGCCACTCACTTAGCTGTTAGCTCCTACGAGCAGTACTTC. This gives the protein CASSLAATHLAVSSYEQYF.

The rearrangement uses TRBV5-1 and TRBJ1-1; the D is unclear. The CDR3 is made up of 13 amino acids. CDR1 SGHRS and CDR2 YFSETQ come from the germline V gene. Trimming took off 7 bases at V and 1 base at J, with 11 bases between the two ends. CDR3 region: CASHKVGNTEAFF. CDR3 nucleotides: TGCGCCAGCCACAAGGTAGGGAACACTGAAGCTTTCTTT.

Here the CDR3 DNA reads TGTGCCAGCAGTTTAAGCGGACAGAACACTGAAGCTTTCTTT. Its translation: CASSLSGQNTEAFF. This chain connects TRBV27 to TRBJ1-1, with D tentatively TRBD1 (5 bases). CDR1 and CDR2 (germline): MNHEY, SMNVEV (reference sequence). Trimming stripped 2 bases from V and 1 base from J, with 8 bases between. There are 14 residues in the CDR3.

The rearrangement uses TRBV4-2 and TRBJ2-6; 7 nucleotides align to TRBD1. Germline CDR1 LGHNA, CDR2 YNFKEQ. J gave up 4 bases and V 4 bases, and 7 bases lay outside the gene matches. The CDR3 contains 16 residues. The CDR3 reads CASSPRQGSGANVLTF. CDR3 DNA: TGTGCCAGCAGCCCCCGACAGGGTTCAGGGGCCAACGTCCTGACTTTC.

This sequence joins TRBV12-2 and TRBJ1-5; TRBD1 reflects the table's D call only, with no check against the DNA. TRBV12-2 has pseudogene status. CDR3 size: 16 residues. CDR3: CASRSGQGSLNQPQHF. CDR3 DNA: TGTGCAAGTCGCTCTGGACAGGGCTCCCTCAATCAGCCCCAGCATTTT.